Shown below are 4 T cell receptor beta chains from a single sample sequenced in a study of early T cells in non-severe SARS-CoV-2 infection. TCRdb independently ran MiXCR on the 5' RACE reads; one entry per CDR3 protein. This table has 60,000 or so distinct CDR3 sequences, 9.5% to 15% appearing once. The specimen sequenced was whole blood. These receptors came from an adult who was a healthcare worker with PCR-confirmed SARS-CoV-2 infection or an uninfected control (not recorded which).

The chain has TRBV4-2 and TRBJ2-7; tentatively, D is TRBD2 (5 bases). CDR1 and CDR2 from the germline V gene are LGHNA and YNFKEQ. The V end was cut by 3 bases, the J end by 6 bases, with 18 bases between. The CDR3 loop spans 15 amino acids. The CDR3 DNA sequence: TGTGCCAGCAGCCATCCCACCGTCGGGGTTTTCGAGCAGTACTTC. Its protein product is CASSHPTVGVFEQYF.

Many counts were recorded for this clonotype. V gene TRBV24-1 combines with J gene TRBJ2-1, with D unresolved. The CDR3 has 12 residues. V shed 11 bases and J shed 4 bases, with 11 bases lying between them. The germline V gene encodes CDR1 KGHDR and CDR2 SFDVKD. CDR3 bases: TGTGCCATTGACAAGGGATACAATGAGCAGTTCTTC. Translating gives CAIDKGYNEQFF.

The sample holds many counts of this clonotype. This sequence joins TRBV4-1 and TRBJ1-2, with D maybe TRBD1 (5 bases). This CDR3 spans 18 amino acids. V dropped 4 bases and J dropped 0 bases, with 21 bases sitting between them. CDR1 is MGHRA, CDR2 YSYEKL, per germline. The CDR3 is CASSPFGGNLVTNYGYTF. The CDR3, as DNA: TGCGCCAGCAGCCCCTTCGGGGGAAACCTGGTGACTAACTATGGCTACACCTTC.

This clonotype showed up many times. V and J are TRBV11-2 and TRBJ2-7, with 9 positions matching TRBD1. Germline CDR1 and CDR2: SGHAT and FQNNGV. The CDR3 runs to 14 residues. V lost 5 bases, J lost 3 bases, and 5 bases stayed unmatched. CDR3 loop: CASSGPGQGYEQYF. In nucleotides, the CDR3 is TGTGCCAGCAGCGGTCCGGGACAGGGCTACGAGCAGTACTTC.